There are many counts of the clone carrying this T cell receptor (beta chain). The antigen is unknown. TCRdb redid the calling of the RACE reads with MiXCR, one entry per CDR3 protein. This table holds approximately 60,000 distinct CDR3 sequences, roughly 12% found once. This sample is drawn from a study of human T cells and chemical hapten exposure. Documented time point: pre-sensitization, week 0. Treatment noted: therapeutic diphenylcyclopropenone sensitization with weekly scalp DPC. Findings of the study overall: PT1 expanded TCR numbers tracked positively with patch test score. After DPC sensitization, TCRs above 1 in 1000 frequency showed no change.

Deletions cut 5 bases from V and 7 bases from J, with 18 bases between. The germline gives CDR1 DFQATT, CDR2 SNEGSKA (reference sequence). This CDR3 region has 14 residues. The rearrangement joins TRBV20-1 to TRBJ1-5; maybe TRBD1 (5 bases). This clonotype originated in a woman aged 40 to 55 with alopecia areata. Some clones in this sample may be carry-over from other donors' samples. The input for sequencing was whole blood, taken in connection with sensitization to the hapten diphenylcyclopropenone (DPC). CDR3 DNA: TGCAGTGCTTCTAACGGGGCAGGAGGGCAGCCCCAGCATTTT. It specifies CSASNGAGGQPQHF.